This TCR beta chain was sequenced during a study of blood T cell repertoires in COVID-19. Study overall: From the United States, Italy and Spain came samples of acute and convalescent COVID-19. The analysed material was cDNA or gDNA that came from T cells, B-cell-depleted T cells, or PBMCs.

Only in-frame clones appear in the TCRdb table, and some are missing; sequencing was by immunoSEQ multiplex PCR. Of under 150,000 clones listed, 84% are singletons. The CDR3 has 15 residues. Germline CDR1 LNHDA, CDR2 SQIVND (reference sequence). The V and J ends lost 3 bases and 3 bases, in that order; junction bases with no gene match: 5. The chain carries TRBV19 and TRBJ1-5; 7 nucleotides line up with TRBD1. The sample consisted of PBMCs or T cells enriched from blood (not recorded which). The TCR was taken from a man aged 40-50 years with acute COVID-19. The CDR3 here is CASSIGQVNNQPQHF. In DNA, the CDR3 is TGTGCCAGTAGTATTGGACAGGTGAACAATCAGCCCCAGCATTTT. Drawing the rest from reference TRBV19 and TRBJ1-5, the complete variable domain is DGGITQSPKYLFRKEGQNVTLSCEQNLNHDAMYWYRQDPGQGLRLIYYSQIVNDFQKGDIAEGYSVSREKKESFPLTVTSAQKNPTAFYLCASSIGQVNNQPQHFGDGTRLSIL.